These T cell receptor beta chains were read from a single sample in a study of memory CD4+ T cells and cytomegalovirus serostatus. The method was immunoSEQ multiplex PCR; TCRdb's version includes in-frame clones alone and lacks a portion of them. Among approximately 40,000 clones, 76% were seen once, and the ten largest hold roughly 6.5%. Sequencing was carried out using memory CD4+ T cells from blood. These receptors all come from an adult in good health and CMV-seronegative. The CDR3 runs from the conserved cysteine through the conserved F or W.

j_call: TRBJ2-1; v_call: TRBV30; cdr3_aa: CAWSVQHEQFF
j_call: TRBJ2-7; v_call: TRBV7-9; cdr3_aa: CASSSDIVLYEQYF
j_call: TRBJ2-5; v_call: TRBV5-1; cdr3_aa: CASSRGTSGIETQYF
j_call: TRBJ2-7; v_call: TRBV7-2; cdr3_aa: CASSLVAAGGYYEQYF
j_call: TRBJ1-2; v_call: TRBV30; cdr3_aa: CACPSGGSQDGYTF
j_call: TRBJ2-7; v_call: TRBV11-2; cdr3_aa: CASSRLGGQGPYEQYF
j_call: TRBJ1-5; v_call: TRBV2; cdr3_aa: CASSEARGAGQPQHF
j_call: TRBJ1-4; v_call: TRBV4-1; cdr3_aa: CASSLRQGVYEKLFF
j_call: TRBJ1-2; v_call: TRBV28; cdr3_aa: CASKGQGGSTNYGYTF
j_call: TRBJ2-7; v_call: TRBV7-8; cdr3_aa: CASSLRQATVNEQYF
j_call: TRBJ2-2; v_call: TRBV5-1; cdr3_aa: CASSLGPSGNTGELFF